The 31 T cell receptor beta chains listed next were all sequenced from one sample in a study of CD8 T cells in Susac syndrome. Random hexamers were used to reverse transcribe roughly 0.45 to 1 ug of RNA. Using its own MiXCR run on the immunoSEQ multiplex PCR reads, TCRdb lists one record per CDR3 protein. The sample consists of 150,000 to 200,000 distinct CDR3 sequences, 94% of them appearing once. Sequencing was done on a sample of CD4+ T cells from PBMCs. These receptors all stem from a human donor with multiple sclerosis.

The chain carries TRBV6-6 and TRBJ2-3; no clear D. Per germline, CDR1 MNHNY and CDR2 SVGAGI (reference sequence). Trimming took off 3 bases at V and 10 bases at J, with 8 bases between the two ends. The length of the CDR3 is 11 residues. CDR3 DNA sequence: TGTGCCAGCAGTTATGGGGAAGCGCAGTATTTT. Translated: CASSYGEAQYF.

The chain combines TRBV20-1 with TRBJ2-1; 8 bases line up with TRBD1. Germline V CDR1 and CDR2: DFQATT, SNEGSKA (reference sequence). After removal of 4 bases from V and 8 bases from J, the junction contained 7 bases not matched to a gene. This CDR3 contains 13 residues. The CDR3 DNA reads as TGCAGTGCTATTCCAGGGGGCTTGGATGAGCAGTTCTTC. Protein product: CSAIPGGLDEQFF.

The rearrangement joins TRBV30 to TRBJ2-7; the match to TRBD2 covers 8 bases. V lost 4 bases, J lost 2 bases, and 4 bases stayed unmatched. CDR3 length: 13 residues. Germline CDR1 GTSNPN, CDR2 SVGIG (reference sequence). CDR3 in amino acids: CAWTSGFTYEQYF. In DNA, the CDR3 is TGTGCCTGGACTAGCGGGTTCACCTACGAGCAGTACTTC. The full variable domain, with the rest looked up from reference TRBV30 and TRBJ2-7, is SQTIHQWPATLVQPVGSPLSLECTVEGTSNPNLYWYRQAAGRGLQLLFYSVGIGQISSEVPQNLSASRPQDRQFILSSKKLLLSDSGFYLCAWTSGFTYEQYFGPGTRLTVT.

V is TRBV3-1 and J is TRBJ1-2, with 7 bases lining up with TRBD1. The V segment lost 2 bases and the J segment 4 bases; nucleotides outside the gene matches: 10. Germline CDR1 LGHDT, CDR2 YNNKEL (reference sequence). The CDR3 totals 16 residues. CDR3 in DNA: TGTGCCAGCAGCCAAAGGAACACAGGGGAGGGCTATGGCTACACCTTC. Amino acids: CASSQRNTGEGYGYTF.

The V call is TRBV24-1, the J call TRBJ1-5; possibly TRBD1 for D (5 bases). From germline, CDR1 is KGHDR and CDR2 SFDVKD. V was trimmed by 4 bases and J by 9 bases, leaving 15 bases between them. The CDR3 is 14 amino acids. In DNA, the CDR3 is TGTGCCACCAGTGAGCCTCGCGCCGGGGCGCCCCAGCATTTT. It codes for CATSEPRAGAPQHF.

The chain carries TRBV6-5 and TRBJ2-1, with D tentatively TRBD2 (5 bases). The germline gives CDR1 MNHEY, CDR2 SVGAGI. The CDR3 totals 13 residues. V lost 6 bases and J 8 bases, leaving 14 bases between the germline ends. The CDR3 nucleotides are TGTGCCAGCAGCAACCTAGAGGGCCATGAGCAGTTCTTC. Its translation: CASSNLEGHEQFF.

The CDR3 DNA is TGTGCCAGCAGCGCCCTCTCAGGGGGCCTTGGCGAGCAGTACTTC. The encoded protein is CASSALSGGLGEQYF. This chain uses TRBV9 with TRBJ2-7; 8 bases align to TRBD1. Losses at the gene ends were 3 bases for V and 6 bases for J; bases not matched to a gene: 11. CDR1 SGDLS and CDR2 YYNGEE come from the germline V gene. This CDR3 has 15 residues. Full variable domain (rest looked up from reference TRBV9 and TRBJ2-7): DSGVTQTPKHLITATGQRVTLRCSPRSGDLSVYWYQQSLDQGLQFLIQYYNGEERAKGNILERFSAQQFPDLHSELNLSSLELGDSALYFCASSALSGGLGEQYFGPGTRLTVT.

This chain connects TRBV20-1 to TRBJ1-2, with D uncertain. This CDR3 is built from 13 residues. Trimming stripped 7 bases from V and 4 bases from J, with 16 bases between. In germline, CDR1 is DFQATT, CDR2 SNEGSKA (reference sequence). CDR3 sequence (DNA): TGCAGTGGCGAACTCATGCCAGGCTATGGCTACACCTTC. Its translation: CSGELMPGYGYTF.

The CDR3 reads CASSHELGYTF. The CDR3 DNA sequence: TGTGCCAGCAGCCATGAGCTTGGCTACACCTTC. The chain couples TRBV3-1 to TRBJ1-2; D ambiguous. V lost 3 bases and J lost 7, with 6 bases in between. This CDR3 is 11 amino acids long. The germline V gene encodes CDR1 LGHDT and CDR2 YNNKEL (reference sequence). Full variable domain (missing parts from reference TRBV3-1 and TRBJ1-2): DTAVSQTPKYLVTQMGNDKSIKCEQNLGHDTMYWYKQDSKKFLKIMFSYNNKELIINETVPNRFSPKSPDKAHLNLHINSLELGDSAVYFCASSHELGYTFGSGTRLTVV.

CDR3 in amino acids: CSARDRLAGYSAEQYF. In nucleotides, the CDR3 is TGCAGTGCTAGAGACCGACTAGCGGGGTATTCGGCCGAGCAGTACTTC. This sequence joins TRBV20-1 and TRBJ2-7; 11 bases are a match to TRBD2. The CDR3 totals 16 residues. Germline CDR1 is DFQATT and CDR2 is SNEGSKA (reference sequence). Trimming at V came to 0 bases and at J to 6 bases, leaving 10 bases not matched to a gene.

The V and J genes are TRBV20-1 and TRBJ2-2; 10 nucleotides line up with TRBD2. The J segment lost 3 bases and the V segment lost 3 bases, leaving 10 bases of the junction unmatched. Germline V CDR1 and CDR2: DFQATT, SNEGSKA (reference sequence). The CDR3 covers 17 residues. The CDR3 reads CSASVDRGLAYTGELFF. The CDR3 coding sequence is TGCAGTGCTAGTGTCGACCGGGGACTAGCGTACACCGGGGAGCTGTTTTTT.

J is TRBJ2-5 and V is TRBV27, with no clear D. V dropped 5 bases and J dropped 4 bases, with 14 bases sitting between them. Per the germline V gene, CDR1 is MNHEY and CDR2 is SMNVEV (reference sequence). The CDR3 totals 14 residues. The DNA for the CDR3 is TGTGCCAGCAGTGCCTCTTGGGTGGGAGAGACCCAGTACTTC. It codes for CASSASWVGETQYF.

CDR3 DNA: TGCGCCAGCAGCCAAGCCGCAGGAAACTTCGAAAAACTGTTTTTT. Translated, it gives CASSQAAGNFEKLFF. V is TRBV4-1 and J is TRBJ1-4; D gene unclear. Germline V gene data show CDR1 as MGHRA and CDR2 as YSYEKL. The germline V and J ends were trimmed by 1 base and 8 bases, with 14 bases remaining between them. This CDR3 contains 15 residues.

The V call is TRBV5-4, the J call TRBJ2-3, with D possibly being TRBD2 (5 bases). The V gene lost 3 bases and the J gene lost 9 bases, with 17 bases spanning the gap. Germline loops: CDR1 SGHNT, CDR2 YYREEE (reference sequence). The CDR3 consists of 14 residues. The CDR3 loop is CASSSPLESGTQYF. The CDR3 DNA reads TGTGCCAGCAGCTCCCCACTCGAGAGCGGAACGCAGTATTTT. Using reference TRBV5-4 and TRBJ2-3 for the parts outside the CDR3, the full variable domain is ETGVTQSPTHLIKTRGQQVTLRCSSQSGHNTVSWYQQALGQGPQFIFQYYREEENGRGNFPPRFSGLQFPNYSSELNVNALELDDSALYLCASSSPLESGTQYFGPGTRLTVL.

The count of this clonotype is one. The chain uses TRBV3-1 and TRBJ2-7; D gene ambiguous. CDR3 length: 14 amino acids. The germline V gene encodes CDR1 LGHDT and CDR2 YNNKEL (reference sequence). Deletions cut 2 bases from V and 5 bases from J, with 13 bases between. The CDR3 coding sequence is TGTGCCAGCAGCCAAAACCCGTCAGGCCACGAGCAGTACTTC. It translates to CASSQNPSGHEQYF.

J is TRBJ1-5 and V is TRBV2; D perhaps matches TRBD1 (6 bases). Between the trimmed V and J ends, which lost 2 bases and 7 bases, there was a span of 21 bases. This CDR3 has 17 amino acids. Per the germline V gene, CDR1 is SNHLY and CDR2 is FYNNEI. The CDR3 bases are TGTGCCAGCAGTGAACCCCATAAACAGGGAGGGGGACAGCCCCAGCATTTT. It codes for CASSEPHKQGGGQPQHF.

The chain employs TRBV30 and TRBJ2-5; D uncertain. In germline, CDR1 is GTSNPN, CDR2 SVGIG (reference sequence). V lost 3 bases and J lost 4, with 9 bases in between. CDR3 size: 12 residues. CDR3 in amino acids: CAWRPAGETQYF. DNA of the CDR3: TGTGCCTGGAGACCGGCAGGAGAGACCCAGTACTTC.

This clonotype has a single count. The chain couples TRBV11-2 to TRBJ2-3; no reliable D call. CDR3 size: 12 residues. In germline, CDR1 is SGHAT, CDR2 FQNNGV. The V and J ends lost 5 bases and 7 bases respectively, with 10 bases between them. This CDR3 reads CASSPDSYTQYF. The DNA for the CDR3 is TGTGCCAGCAGCCCTGACTCATATACGCAGTATTTT.

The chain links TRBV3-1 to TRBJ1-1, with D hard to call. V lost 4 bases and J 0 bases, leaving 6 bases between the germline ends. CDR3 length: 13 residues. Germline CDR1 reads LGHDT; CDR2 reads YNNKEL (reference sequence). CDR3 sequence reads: CASSRLVNTEAFF. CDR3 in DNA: TGTGCCAGCAGCCGTCTCGTGAACACTGAAGCTTTCTTT.

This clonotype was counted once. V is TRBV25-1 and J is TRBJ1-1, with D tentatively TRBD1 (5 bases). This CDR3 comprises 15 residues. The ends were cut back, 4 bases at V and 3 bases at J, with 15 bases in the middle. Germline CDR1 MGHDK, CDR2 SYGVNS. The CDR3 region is CASSASLQGDTEAFF. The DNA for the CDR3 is TGTGCCAGCAGTGCGTCTCTCCAGGGAGACACTGAAGCTTTCTTT.

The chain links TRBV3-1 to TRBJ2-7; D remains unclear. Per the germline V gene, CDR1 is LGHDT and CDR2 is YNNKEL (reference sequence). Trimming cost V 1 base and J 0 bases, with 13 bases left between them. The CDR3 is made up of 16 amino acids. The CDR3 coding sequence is TGTGCCAGCAGCCAAGGTGTAGCTCCGAGCTCCTACGAGCAGTACTTC. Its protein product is CASSQGVAPSSYEQYF.

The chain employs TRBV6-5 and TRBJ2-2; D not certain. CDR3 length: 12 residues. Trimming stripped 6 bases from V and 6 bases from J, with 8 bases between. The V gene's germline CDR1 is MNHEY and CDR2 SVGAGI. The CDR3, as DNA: TGTGCCAGCAGGCGTATCGCCGGGGAGCTGTTTTTT. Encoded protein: CASRRIAGELFF.

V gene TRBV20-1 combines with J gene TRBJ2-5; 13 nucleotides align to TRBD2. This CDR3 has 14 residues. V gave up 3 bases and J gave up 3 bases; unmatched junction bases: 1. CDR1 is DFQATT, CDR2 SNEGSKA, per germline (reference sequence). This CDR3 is CSARGTSGEETQYF. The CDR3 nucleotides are TGCAGTGCTAGGGGGACTAGCGGGGAAGAGACCCAGTACTTC.

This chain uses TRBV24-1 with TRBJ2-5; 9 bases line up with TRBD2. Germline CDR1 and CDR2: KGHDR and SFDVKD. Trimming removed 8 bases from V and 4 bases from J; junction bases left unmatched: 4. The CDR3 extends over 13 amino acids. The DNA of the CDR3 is TGTGCCACCACTAGCGGGACCTTAGAGACCCAGTACTTC. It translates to CATTSGTLETQYF.

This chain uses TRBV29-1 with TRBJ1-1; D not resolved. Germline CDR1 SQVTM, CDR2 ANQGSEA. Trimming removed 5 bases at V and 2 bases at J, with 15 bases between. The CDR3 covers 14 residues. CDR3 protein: CSVQRSAGNTEAFF. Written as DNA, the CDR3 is TGCAGCGTTCAAAGGTCGGCGGGAAACACTGAAGCTTTCTTT.

The DNA of the CDR3 is TGTGCCAGCAGTCAAAATGCACTGACAGGTTCGCAGTATTTT. Translating gives CASSQNALTGSQYF. The chain is built from TRBV25-1 and TRBJ2-3; a weak D match, TRBD1 (6 bases). The CDR3 extends over 14 amino acids. Germline CDR1 reads MGHDK; CDR2 reads SYGVNS. Deletions cut 5 bases from V and 10 bases from J, with 19 bases between.

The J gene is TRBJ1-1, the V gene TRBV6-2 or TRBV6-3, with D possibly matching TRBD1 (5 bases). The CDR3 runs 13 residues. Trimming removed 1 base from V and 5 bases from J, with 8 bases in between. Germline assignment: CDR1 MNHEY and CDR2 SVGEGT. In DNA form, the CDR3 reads TGTGCCAGCAGTTACTATCGGGGGACTGAAGCTTTCTTT. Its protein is CASSYYRGTEAFF.

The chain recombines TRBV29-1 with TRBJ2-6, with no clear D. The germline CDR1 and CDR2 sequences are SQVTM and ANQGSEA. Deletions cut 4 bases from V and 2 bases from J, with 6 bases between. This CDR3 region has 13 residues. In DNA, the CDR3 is TGCAGCGTTGGCCTAACTGGGGCCAACGTCCTGACTTTC. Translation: CSVGLTGANVLTF.

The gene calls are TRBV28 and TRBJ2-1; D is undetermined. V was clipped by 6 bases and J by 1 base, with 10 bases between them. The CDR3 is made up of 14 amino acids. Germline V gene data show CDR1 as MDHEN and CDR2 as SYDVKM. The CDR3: CASSPPASYNEQFF. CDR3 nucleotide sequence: TGTGCCAGCAGCCCACCGGCTTCCTACAATGAGCAGTTCTTC.

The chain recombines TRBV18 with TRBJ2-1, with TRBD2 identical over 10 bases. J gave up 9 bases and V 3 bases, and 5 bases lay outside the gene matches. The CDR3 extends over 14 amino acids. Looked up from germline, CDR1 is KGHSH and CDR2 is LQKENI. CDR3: CASSPSGGGIEQFF. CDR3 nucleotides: TGTGCCAGCTCACCGAGCGGGGGGGGTATTGAGCAGTTCTTC.

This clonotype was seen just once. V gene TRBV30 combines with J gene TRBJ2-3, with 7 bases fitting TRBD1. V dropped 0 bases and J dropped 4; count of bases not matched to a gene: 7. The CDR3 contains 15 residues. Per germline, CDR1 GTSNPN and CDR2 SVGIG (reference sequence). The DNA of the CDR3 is TGTGCCTGGAGTGTAGGACAGACAGGGCCAGATACGCAGTATTTT. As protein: CAWSVGQTGPDTQYF.